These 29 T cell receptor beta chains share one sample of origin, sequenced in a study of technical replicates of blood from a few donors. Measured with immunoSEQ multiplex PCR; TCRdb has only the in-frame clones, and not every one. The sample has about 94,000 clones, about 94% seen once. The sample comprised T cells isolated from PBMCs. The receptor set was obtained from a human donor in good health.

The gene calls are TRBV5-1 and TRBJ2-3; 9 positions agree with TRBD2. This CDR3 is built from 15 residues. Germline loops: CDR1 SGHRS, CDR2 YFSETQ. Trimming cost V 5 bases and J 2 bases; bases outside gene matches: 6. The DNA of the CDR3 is TGCGCCAGCAGTTATAGCGGGGGCCCCACAGATACGCAGTATTTT. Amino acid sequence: CASSYSGGPTDTQYF. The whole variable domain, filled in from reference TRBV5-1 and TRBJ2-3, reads KAGVTQTPRYLIKTRGQQVTLSCSPISGHRSVSWYQQTPGQGLQFLFEYFSETQRNKGNFPGRFSGRQFSNSRSEMNVSTLELGDSALYLCASSYSGGPTDTQYFGPGTRLTVL.

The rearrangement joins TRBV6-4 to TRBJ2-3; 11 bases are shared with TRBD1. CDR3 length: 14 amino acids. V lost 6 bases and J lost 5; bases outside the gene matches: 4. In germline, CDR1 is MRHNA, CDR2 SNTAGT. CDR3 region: CASSPGQGGDTQYF. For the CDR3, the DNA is TGTGCCAGCAGCCCGGGACAGGGGGGAGATACGCAGTATTTT.

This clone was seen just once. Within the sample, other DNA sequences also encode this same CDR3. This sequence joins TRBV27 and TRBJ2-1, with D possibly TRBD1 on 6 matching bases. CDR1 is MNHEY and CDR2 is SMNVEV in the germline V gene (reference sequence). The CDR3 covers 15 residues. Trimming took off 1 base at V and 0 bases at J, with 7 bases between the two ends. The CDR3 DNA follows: TGTGCCAGCAGTTTATTACAGGGCTCCTACAATGAGCAGTTCTTC. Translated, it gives CASSLLQGSYNEQFF.

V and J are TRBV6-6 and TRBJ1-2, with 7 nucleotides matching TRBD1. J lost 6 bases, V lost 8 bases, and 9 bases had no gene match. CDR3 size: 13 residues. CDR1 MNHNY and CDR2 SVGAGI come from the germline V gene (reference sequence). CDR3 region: CASCRRTGNGYTF. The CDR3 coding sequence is TGTGCCAGCTGCCGACGGACAGGAAATGGCTACACCTTC.

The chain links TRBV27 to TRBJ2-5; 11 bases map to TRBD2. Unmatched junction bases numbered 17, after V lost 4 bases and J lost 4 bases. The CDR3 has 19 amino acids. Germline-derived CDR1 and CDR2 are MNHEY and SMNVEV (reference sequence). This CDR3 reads CASSYRLAGGAIPLETQYF. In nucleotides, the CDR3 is TGTGCCAGCAGTTACCGCCTAGCGGGGGGAGCCATCCCTTTAGAGACCCAGTACTTC.

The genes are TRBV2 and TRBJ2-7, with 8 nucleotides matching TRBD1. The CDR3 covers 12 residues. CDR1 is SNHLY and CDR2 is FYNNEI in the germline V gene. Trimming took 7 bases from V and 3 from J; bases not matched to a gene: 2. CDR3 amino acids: CASTGTGYEQYF. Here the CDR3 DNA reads TGTGCCAGCACCGGGACAGGCTACGAGCAGTACTTC.

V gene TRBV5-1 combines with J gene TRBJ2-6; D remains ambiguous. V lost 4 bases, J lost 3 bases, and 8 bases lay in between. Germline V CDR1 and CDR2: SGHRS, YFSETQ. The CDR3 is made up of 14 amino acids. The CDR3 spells CASSMGDGANVLTF. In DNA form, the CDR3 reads TGCGCCAGCAGCATGGGCGATGGGGCCAACGTCCTGACTTTC.

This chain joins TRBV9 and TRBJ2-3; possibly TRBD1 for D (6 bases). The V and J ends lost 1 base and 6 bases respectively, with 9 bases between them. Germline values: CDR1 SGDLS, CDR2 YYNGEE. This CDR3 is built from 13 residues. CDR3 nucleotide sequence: TGTGCCAGCAGCGTACAGGGGAAGGATACGCAGTATTTT. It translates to CASSVQGKDTQYF.

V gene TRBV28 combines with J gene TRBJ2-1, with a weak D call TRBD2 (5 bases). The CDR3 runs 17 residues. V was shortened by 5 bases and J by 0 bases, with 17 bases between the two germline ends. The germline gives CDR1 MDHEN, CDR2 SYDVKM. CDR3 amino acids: CASSPLRRVHSYNEQFF. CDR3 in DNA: TGTGCCAGCAGTCCCTTAAGGCGGGTTCACTCCTACAATGAGCAGTTCTTC.

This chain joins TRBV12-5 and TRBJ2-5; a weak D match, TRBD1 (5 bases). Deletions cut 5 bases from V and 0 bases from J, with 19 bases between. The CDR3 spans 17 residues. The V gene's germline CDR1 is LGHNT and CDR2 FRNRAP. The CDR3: CASGPGISGHNQETQYF. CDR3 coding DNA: TGTGCTAGTGGTCCCGGAATATCCGGACACAACCAAGAGACCCAGTACTTC. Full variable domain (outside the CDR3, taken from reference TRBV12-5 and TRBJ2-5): DARVTQTPRHKVTEMGQEVTMRCQPILGHNTVFWYRQTMMQGLELLAYFRNRAPLDDSGMPKDRFSAEMPDATLATLKIQPSEPRDSAVYFCASGPGISGHNQETQYFGPGTRLLVL.

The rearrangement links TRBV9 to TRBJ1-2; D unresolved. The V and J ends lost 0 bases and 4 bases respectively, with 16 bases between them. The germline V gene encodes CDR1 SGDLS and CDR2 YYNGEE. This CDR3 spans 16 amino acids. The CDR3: CASSVAPREEAYGYTF. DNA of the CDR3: TGTGCCAGCAGCGTAGCCCCGCGGGAGGAAGCCTATGGCTACACCTTC. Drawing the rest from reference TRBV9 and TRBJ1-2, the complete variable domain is DSGVTQTPKHLITATGQRVTLRCSPRSGDLSVYWYQQSLDQGLQFLIQYYNGEERAKGNILERFSAQQFPDLHSELNLSSLELGDSALYFCASSVAPREEAYGYTFGSGTRLTVV.

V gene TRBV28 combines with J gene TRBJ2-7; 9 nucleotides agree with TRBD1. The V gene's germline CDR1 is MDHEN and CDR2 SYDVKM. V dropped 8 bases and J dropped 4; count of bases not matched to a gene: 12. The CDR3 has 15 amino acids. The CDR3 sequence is CASGAVGQGLYEQYF. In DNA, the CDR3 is TGTGCCAGCGGCGCGGTGGGACAGGGATTGTACGAGCAGTACTTC. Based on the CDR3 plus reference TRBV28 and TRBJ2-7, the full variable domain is DVKVTQSSRYLVKRTGEKVFLECVQDMDHENMFWYRQDPGLGLRLIYFSYDVKMKEKGDIPEGYSVSREKKERFSLILESASTNQTSMYLCASGAVGQGLYEQYFGPGTRLTVT.

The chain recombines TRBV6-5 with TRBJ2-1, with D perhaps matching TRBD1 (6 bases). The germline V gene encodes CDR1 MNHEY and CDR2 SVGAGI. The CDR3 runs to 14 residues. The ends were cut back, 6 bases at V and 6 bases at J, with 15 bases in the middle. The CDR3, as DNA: TGTGCCAGCAGACTACAGGGATGGGTCAATGAGCAGTTCTTC. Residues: CASRLQGWVNEQFF.

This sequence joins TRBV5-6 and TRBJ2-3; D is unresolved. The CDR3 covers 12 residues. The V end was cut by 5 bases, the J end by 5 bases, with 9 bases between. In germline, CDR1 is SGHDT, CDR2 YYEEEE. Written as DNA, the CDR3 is TGTGCCAGCAGTATTGGCGGAGATACGCAGTATTTT. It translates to CASSIGGDTQYF.

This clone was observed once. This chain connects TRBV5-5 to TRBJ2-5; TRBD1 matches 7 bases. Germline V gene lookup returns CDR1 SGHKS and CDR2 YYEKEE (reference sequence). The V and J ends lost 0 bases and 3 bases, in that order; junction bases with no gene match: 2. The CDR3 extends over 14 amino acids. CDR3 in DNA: TGTGCCAGCAGCTTGGCAGGGACAGAAGAGACCCAGTACTTC. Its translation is CASSLAGTEETQYF.

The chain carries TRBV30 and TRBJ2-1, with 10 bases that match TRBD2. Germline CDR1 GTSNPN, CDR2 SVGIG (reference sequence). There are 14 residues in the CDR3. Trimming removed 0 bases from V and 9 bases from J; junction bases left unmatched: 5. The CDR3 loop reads CAWSVEAGGGEQFF. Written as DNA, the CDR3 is TGTGCCTGGAGTGTTGAAGCGGGGGGGGGTGAGCAGTTCTTC.

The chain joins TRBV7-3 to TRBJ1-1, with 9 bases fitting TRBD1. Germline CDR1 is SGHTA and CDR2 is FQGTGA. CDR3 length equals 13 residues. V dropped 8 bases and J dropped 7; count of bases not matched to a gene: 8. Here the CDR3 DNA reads TGTGCCAGCTCAACAGGGGGCTACAATGAAGCTTTCTTT. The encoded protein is CASSTGGYNEAFF.

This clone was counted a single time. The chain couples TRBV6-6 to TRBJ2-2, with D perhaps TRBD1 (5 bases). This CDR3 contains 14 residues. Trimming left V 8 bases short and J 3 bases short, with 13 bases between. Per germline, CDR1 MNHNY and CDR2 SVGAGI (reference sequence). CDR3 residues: CASAPQGDTGELFF. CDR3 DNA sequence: TGTGCCAGCGCTCCCCAGGGCGACACCGGGGAGCTGTTTTTT.

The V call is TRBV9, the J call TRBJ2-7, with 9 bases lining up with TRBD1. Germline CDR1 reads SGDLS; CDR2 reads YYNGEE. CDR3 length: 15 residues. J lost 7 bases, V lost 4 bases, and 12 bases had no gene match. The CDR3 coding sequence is TGTGCCAGCAGCCCCTATGGACAGGGGACAGTAGAGCAGTACTTC. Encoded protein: CASSPYGQGTVEQYF.

The CDR3 nucleotides are TGTGCCAGCAGCCAAGATCCAATGAACACTGAAGCTTTCTTT. This translates into CASSQDPMNTEAFF. This chain links TRBV14 with TRBJ1-1, with D hard to call. V lost 0 bases and J 0 bases, leaving 5 bases between the germline ends. The germline gives CDR1 SGHDN, CDR2 FVKESK. This CDR3 comprises 14 residues.

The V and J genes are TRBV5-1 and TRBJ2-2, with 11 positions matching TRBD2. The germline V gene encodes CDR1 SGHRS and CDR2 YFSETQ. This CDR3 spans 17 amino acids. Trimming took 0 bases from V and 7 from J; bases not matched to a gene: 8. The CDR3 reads CASSLVVAGGPGGELFF. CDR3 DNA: TGCGCCAGCAGCTTGGTGGTAGCGGGGGGGCCCGGCGGGGAGCTGTTTTTT.

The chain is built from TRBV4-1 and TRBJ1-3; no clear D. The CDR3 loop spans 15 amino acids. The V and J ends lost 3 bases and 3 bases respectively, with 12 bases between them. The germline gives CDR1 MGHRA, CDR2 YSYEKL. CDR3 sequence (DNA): TGCGCCAGCAGCCATGTCGCCACAGTTGGAAACACCATATATTTT. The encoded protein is CASSHVATVGNTIYF.

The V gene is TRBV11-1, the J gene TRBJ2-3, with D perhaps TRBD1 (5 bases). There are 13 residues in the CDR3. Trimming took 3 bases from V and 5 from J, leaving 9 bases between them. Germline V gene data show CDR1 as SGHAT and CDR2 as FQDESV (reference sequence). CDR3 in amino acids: CASSFSGKDTQYF. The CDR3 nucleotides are TGTGCCAGCAGCTTTTCAGGGAAAGATACGCAGTATTTT.

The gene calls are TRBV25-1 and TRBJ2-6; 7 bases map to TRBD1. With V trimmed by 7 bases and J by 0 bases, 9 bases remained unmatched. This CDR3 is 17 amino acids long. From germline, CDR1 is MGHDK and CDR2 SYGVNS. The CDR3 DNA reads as TGTGCCAGCAACCTCTTCCCAGGGGGCTCTGGGGCCAACGTCCTGACTTTC. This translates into CASNLFPGGSGANVLTF.

CDR3 nucleotides: TGTGCCAGCAGCGTACAGGGGACAGGGGTGGGATACACTGAAGCTTTCTTT. The encoded protein is CASSVQGTGVGYTEAFF. The J gene is TRBJ1-1, the V gene TRBV9; 10 bases are shared with TRBD1. This CDR3 has 17 residues. CDR1 and CDR2 from the germline V gene are SGDLS and YYNGEE. V shed 1 base and J 3 bases; nucleotides not matched to a gene: 9.

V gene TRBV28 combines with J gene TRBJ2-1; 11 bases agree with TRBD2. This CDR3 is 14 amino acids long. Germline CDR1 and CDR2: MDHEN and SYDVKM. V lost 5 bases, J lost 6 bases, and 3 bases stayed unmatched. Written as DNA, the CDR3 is TGTGCCAGCAGTCGTAGCGGGGGGGCCAATGAGCAGTTCTTC. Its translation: CASSRSGGANEQFF.

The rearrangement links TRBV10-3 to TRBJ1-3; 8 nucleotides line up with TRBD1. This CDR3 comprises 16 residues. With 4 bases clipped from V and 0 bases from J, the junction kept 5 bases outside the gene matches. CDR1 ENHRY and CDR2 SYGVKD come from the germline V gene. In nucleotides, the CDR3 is TGTGCCATCAGTGGGACAGGGTTAAGCTCTGGAAACACCATATATTTT. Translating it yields CAISGTGLSSGNTIYF.

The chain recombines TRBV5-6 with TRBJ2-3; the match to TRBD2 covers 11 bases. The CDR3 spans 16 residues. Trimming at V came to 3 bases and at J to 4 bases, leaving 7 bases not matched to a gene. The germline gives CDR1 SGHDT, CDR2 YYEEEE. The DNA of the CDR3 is TGTGCCAGCAGCTGGCTTAGCGGGAGGGATCCAGATACGCAGTATTTT. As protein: CASSWLSGRDPDTQYF.

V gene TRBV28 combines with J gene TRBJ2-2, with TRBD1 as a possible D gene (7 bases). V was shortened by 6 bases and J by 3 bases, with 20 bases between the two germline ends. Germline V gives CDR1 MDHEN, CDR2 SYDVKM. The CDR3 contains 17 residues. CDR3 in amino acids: CASSPRGDTLYTGELFF. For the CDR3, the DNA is TGTGCCAGCAGCCCCAGGGGGGACACCTTATACACCGGGGAGCTGTTTTTT.